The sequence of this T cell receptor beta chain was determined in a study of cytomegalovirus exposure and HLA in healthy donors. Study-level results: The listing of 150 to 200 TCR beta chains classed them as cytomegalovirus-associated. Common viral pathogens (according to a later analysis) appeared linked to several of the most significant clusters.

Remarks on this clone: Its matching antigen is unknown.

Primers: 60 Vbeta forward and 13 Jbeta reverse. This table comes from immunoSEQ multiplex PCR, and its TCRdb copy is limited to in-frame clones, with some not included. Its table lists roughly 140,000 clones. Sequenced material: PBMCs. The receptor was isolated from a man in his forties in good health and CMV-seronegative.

CDR3 sequence (DNA): TGCGCCAGCAGTTCCCAGGGGGGCATGAACACTGAAGCTTTCTTT. Amino acid sequence: CASSSQGGMNTEAFF. The chain carries TRBV5-1 and TRBJ1-1; 7 nucleotides align to TRBD1. From germline, CDR1 is SGHRS and CDR2 YFSETQ. J was trimmed by 0 bases and V by 5 bases; bases with no gene match: 7. This CDR3 comprises 15 residues.